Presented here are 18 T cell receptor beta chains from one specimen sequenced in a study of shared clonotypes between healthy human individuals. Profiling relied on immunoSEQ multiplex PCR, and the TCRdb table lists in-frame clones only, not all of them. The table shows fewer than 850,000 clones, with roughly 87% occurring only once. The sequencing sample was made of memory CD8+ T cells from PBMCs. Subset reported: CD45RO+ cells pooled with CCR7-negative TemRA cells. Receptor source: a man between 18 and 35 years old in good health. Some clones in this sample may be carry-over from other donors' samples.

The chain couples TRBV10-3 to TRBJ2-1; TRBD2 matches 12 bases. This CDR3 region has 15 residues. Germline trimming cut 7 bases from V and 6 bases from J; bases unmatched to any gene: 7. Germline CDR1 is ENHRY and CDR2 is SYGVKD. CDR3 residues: CAITRLAGGVNEQFF. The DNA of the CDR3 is TGTGCCATCACCCGTCTAGCGGGAGGGGTCAATGAGCAGTTCTTC.

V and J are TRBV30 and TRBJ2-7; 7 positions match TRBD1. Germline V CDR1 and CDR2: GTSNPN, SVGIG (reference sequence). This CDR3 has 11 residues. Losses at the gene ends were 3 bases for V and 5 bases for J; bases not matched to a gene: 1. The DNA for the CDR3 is TGTGCCTGGAGAAGGGGGCACGAGCAGTACTTC. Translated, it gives CAWRRGHEQYF.

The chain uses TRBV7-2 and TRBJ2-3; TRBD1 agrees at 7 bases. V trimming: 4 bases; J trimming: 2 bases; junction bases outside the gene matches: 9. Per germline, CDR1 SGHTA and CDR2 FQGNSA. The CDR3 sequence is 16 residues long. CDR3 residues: CASSSTRDRNTDTQYF. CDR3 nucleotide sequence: TGTGCCAGCAGCTCTACCCGGGACAGAAACACAGATACGCAGTATTTT.

This CDR3 reads CASSLSDTNYGYTF. As DNA, the CDR3 is TGTGCCAGCAGTTTAAGCGACACGAACTATGGCTACACCTTC. The V gene is TRBV27, the J gene TRBJ1-2; D is unresolved. The CDR3 totals 14 residues. Trimming removed 2 bases from V and 2 bases from J, with 9 bases in between. Germline V lookup: CDR1 MNHEY, CDR2 SMNVEV (reference sequence).

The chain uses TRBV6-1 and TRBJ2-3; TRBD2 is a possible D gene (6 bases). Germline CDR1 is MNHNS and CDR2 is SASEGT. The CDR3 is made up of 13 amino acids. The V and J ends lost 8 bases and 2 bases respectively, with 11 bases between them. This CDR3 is CASEEGFTDTQYF. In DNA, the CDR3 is TGTGCCAGCGAGGAGGGGTTCACAGATACGCAGTATTTT.

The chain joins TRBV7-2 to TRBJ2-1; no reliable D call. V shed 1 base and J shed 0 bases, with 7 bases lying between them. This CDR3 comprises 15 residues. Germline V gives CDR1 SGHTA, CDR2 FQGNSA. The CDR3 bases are TGTGCCAGCAGCTTAGGGGCTAGCTCCTACAATGAGCAGTTCTTC. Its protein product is CASSLGASSYNEQFF. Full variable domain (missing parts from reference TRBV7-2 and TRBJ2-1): GAGVSQSPSNKVTEKGKDVELRCDPISGHTALYWYRQSLGQGLEFLIYFQGNSAPDKSGLPSDRFSAERTGGSVSTLTIQRTQQEDSAVYLCASSLGASSYNEQFFGPGTRLTVL.

The CDR3 DNA is TGTGCCAGCAGTTTATATAGACAGGGTCCAGGAGAGCAGTACTTC. As protein: CASSLYRQGPGEQYF. V and J are TRBV27 and TRBJ2-7, with 7 bases that match TRBD1. Germline values: CDR1 MNHEY, CDR2 SMNVEV (reference sequence). J was trimmed by 7 bases and V by 1 base; bases with no gene match: 10. CDR3 length: 15 residues.

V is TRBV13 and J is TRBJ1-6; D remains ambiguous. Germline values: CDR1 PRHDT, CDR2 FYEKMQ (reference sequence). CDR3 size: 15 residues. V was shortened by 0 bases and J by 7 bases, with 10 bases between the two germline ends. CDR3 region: CASSLGARENSPLHF. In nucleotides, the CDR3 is TGTGCCAGCAGCTTAGGGGCCCGGGAGAATTCACCCCTCCACTTT.

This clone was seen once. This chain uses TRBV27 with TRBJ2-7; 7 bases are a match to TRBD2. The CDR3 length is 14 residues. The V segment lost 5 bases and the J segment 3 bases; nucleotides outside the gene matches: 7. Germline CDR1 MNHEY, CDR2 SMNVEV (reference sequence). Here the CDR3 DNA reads TGTGCCAGCAGTCCCCGGGGGGAGGGCTACGAGCAGTACTTC. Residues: CASSPRGEGYEQYF.

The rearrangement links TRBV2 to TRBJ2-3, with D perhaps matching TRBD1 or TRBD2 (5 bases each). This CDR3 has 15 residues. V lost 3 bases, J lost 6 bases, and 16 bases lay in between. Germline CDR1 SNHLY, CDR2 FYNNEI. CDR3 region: CASSEIRVGADTQYF. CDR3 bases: TGTGCCAGCAGTGAGATCAGGGTCGGGGCGGATACGCAGTATTTT.

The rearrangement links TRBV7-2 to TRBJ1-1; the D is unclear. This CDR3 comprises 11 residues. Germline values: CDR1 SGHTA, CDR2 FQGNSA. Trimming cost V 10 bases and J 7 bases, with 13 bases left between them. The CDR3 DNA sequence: TGTGCCACCATGAGTGGGCTTGAAGCTTTCTTT. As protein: CATMSGLEAFF.

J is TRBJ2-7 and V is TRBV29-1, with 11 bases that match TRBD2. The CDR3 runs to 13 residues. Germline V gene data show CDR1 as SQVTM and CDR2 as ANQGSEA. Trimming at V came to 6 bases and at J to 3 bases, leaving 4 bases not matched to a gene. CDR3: CSVAGTSGYEQYF. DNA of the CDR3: TGCAGCGTCGCCGGGACTAGCGGCTACGAGCAGTACTTC.

DNA of the CDR3: TGTGCCATCAGTGAGTCGTTCCGGGAGGTAGCCAATGAGCAGTTCTTC. Translation gives CAISESFREVANEQFF. This rearrangement joins TRBV10-3 to TRBJ2-1, with 7 bases matching TRBD2. V was clipped by 0 bases and J by 6 bases; unmatched bases: 8. The length of the CDR3 is 16 residues. CDR1 and CDR2 from the germline V gene are ENHRY and SYGVKD.

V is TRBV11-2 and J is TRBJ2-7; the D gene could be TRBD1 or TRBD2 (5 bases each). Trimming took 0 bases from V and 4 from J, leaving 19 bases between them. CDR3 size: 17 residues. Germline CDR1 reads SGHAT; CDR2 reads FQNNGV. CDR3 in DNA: TGTGCCAGCAGCTTAGATGACGTTTGGGTTGGGGGTTACGAGCAGTACTTC. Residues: CASSLDDVWVGGYEQYF.

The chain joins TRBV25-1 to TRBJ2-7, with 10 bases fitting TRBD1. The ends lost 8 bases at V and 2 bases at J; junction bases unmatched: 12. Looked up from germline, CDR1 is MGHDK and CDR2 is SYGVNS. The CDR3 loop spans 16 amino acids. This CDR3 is CASGTRTGGETYEQYF. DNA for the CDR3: TGTGCCAGCGGAACGCGGACAGGGGGGGAAACCTACGAGCAGTACTTC.

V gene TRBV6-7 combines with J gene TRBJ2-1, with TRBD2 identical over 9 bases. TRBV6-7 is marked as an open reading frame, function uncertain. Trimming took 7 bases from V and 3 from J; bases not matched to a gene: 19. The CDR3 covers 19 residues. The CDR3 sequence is CASIKGIDSSGTGYNEQFF. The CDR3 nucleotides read TGTGCCAGCATCAAAGGAATTGATTCTAGCGGGACCGGCTACAATGAGCAGTTCTTC.

CDR3: CASSYFSGTGELFF. The CDR3 DNA reads as TGTGCCAGCAGTTACTTTAGCGGGACCGGGGAGCTGTTTTTT. This rearrangement joins TRBV6-5 to TRBJ2-2, with 7 bases lining up with TRBD2. CDR3 length: 14 residues. Germline trimming cut 1 base from V and 5 bases from J; bases unmatched to any gene: 1. From germline, CDR1 is MNHEY and CDR2 SVGAGI.

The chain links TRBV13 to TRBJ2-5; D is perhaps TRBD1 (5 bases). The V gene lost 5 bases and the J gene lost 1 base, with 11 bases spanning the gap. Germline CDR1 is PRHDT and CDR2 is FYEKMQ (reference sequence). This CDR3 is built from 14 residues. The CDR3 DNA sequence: TGTGCCAGCAGCATTAGGGGTTTCCAAGAGACCCAGTACTTC. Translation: CASSIRGFQETQYF.